This is a list of T cell receptor beta chains from one sample in a study of coeliac disease. The data were produced by immunoSEQ multiplex PCR, yet TCRdb's version contains in-frame clones alone and is incomplete. The sample shows some 1,600 clones, 64% of them seen only once. Sequencing was performed on intraepithelial lymphocytes from the gut. Receptors were obtained from a woman between 45 and 60 years old with celiac disease on a gluten-free diet. CDR3s include the opening cysteine and the closing phenylalanine or tryptophan. The D gene is left open where the match is weak. Size is stated for part of the rows, as once, few or many counts, or as a class when the clone is expanded.

TRBD1,TRBJ1-4,TRBV6-5,large,TGTGCCAGCAGTAAGAAACAGGGGTTTAATGAAAAACTGTTTTTT,CASSKKQGFNEKLFF
NA,TRBJ2-7,TRBV5-1,few,TGCGCCAGCAGCTTGGAAAGTCGGTCCGAGCAGTACTTC,CASSLESRSEQYF
TRBD1,TRBJ1-1,TRBV5-1,NA,TGCGCCAGCAGCTGGGGGTGGACAGGGAACACTGAAGCTTTCTTT,CASSWGWTGNTEAFF
NA,TRBJ2-1,TRBV19,NA,TGTGCCAGTAGTCCCATCGGGCAGGGGAAGGAGCAGTTCTTC,CASSPIGQGKEQFF
NA,TRBJ2-7,TRBV6-5,NA,TGTGCCAGCAGTTACTCGTTGTACAGGTCCTACGAGCAGTACTTC,CASSYSLYRSYEQYF
TRBD2,TRBJ2-4,TRBV5-1,few,TGCGCCAGCAGCGGGGCTAGCGGGGGGGCCAAAAACATTCAGTACTTC,CASSGASGGAKNIQYF
TRBD1,TRBJ1-2,TRBV6-1,NA,TGTGCCAGCAAGTCCAGGGGGGAGGACTATGGCTACACCTTC,CASKSRGEDYGYTF
NA,TRBJ2-3,TRBV9,NA,TGTGCCAGCAGCGCCGGGGCGACAGGGACTGGGGATACGCAGTATTTT,CASSAGATGTGDTQYF
TRBD1,TRBJ2-7,TRBV6-5,NA,TGTGCCAGCAGTTACTCGCGACAGGGGTCATCAAACGAGCAGTACTTC,CASSYSRQGSSNEQYF
NA,TRBJ2-4,TRBV27,NA,TGTGCCAGCAGCTTAGCTACAGCCACGGCCAAAAACATTCAGTACTTC,CASSLATATAKNIQYF
NA,TRBJ2-7,TRBV2,few,TGTGCCAGCACTCCAGGTTACGAGCAGTACTTC,CASTPGYEQYF
NA,TRBJ1-5,TRBV23-1,NA,TGCGCCAGCAGTCAATCGGGCCGTTCAGGGATGTTGCCGCCCCAGCATTTT,CASSQSGRSGMLPPQHF
NA,TRBJ1-4,TRBV6-4,NA,TGTGCCAGCAGTAAATCAGGGTTCGCTGAAAAACTGTTTTTT,CASSKSGFAEKLFF
TRBD1,TRBJ2-7,TRBV27,NA,TGTGCCAGCAGTTTAAAGACAGGGGGATTCTACGAGCAGTACTTC,CASSLKTGGFYEQYF
NA,TRBJ1-1,TRBV7-8,NA,TGTGCCAGCAGCTTAATGCGGGGGGATGAAGCTTTCTTT,CASSLMRGDEAFF